This T cell receptor beta chain stems from a study of T-cell memory formation after mild COVID-19. Looking at the study overall: TCR clusters were largely donor specific. Findings and limits, study-wide: Detection of some responders pre-infection suggested pre-existing cross-reactive memory T cells participated. Shrinking CD4+ clones resided mostly in CM and EM, and CD8+ ones in EMRA.

This clonotype was seen a handful of times. Its target is not known. V dropped 5 bases and J dropped 3 bases, with 13 bases sitting between them. The CDR3 contains 14 residues. TCRdb re-called the 5' RACE reads with MiXCR, one entry per CDR3 protein. This table holds about 57,000 distinct CDR3 sequences, 9% to 15% found once. The specimen was PBMCs or a T cell subset sorted from them (not recorded which). The chain carries TRBV12-3 or TRBV12-4 and TRBJ1-1; a possible D gene is TRBD1 (6 bases). The receptor was derived from a man aged 18-30 years who had mild COVID-19 (a few samples of this study predate the infection). Cell type and time point are not known. The CDR3 DNA sequence: TGTGCCAGCAGTCTCAGGGGATGGGACACTGAAGCTTTCTTT. Translating gives CASSLRGWDTEAFF.